Listed here is a single TCR beta chain. The antigen is not known. The CDR3 end falls 3 residues outside the read, so it is completed with the germline J gene. These data originate in a study of T cells in women clearing cervical HPV infection. Study overall: Only a few women had HLA typing results available. The study, taken as a whole, reports: A classifier using richness and V gene abundances reached an AUC of around 0.83.

This table comes from immunoSEQ multiplex PCR, and its TCRdb copy is limited to in-frame clones, with some not included. The sample includes over 30,000 clones. The CDR3 loop spans 17 amino acids. Germline V gene data show CDR1 as LNHDA and CDR2 as SQIVND (reference sequence). The chain employs TRBV19 and TRBJ2-2, with D tentatively TRBD2 (5 bases). The sequence derives from a woman between 18 and 75 years old with a cervical HPV16 infection that either progressed to CIN3+ or cleared (not recorded which). The sample comprised blood buffy coat. The CDR3 bases that were read are TGTGCCAGTAGTTCCTACGTTGGAGGCGGAACTAATGAAAAG. It codes for CASSSYVGGGTNEK. The CDR3 reads in full as CASSSYVGGGTNEKLFF.